This is a list of T cell receptor beta chains from one sample in a study of blood T cells in healthy people across ages. Each CDR3 protein gets one entry after TCRdb re-called the 5' RACE reads with MiXCR. Altogether about 800,000 distinct CDR3 sequences are present, roughly 25% being singletons, with the ten largest covering more than 3%. This same sample was also taken into another study, of T cells of mothers and their children.

The specimen was blood. These receptors were obtained from a boy between 10 and 17 years old in good health. CDR3s include the opening cysteine and the closing phenylalanine or tryptophan. The D gene is left open where the match is weak. Expanded clones are given a class, and other clones once, few, many or no size at all.

clone size	J gene	CDR3 length	V gene	D gene	CDR3 protein	CDR3 DNA
few	TRBJ2-3	16	TRBV7-8	NA	CASSLDLDRSTDTQYF	TGTGCCAGCAGCTTAGACCTCGACAGGAGCACAGATACGCAGTATTTT
few	TRBJ2-7	14	TRBV21-1	NA	CARSPETPSYEQYF	TGTGCCAGATCCCCAGAGACCCCCTCCTACGAGCAGTACTTC
few	TRBJ2-7	13	TRBV7-2	NA	CASNLGASYEQYF	TGTGCCAGCAACTTAGGTGCATCCTACGAGCAGTACTTC
NA	TRBJ2-7	14	TRBV20-1	NA	CSARDHQGSYEQYF	TGCAGTGCTAGAGATCACCAGGGTTCCTACGAGCAGTACTTC
NA	TRBJ1-1	14	TRBV7-9	TRBD1	CASSSTGGDTEAFF	TGTGCCAGCAGCTCCACAGGGGGGGACACTGAAGCTTTCTTT
few	TRBJ2-1	15	TRBV20-1	NA	CSARFGGSSYNEQFF	TGCAGTGCAAGGTTCGGGGGCAGCTCCTACAATGAGCAGTTCTTC
few	TRBJ2-5	13	TRBV20-1	TRBD2	CSAGLAGVKTQYF	TGCAGTGCTGGACTAGCGGGAGTTAAGACCCAGTACTTC
few	TRBJ2-7	13	TRBV2	NA	CASKETETYEQYF	TGTGCCAGCAAAGAGACAGAGACCTACGAGCAGTACTTC
NA	TRBJ2-5	15	TRBV5-1	NA	CASSYSRGSPETQYF	TGCGCCAGCAGCTACTCAAGGGGGAGCCCAGAGACCCAGTACTTC
few	TRBJ2-6	16	TRBV7-2	NA	CASSFFGLPGANVLTF	TGTGCCAGCAGCTTCTTCGGCCTCCCTGGGGCCAACGTCCTGACTTTC
few	TRBJ1-6	14	TRBV6-5	NA	CASSRQGSDSPLHF	TGTGCCAGCAGCCGCCAGGGGTCGGATTCACCCCTCCACTTT
few	TRBJ2-7	13	TRBV5-1	TRBD1	CASSLSDRAKQYF	TGCGCCAGCAGCTTATCGGACAGGGCCAAGCAGTACTTC
NA	TRBJ2-3	18	TRBV4-2	TRBD2	CASSQDFPAGGPSDTQYF	TGTGCCAGCAGCCAAGATTTCCCTGCGGGAGGCCCTTCAGATACGCAGTATTTT
NA	TRBJ2-3	16	TRBV5-6	TRBD2	CASSRRTSGRTDTQYF	TGTGCCAGCAGCCGCCGGACTAGCGGTCGCACAGATACGCAGTATTTT
few	TRBJ2-2	14	TRBV6-2/TRBV6-3	TRBD1	CASSRTGDTGELFF	TGTGCCAGCAGCCGGACAGGGGACACCGGGGAGCTGTTTTTT
NA	TRBJ2-5	15	TRBV10-3	TRBD1	CAISVGQGAQETQYF	TGTGCCATCAGCGTGGGACAGGGGGCCCAAGAGACCCAGTACTTC
NA	TRBJ2-7	14	TRBV4-3	NA	CASSPEVGTYEQYF	TGCGCCAGCAGCCCAGAGGTGGGGACTTACGAGCAGTACTTC
NA	TRBJ1-2	15	TRBV4-3	TRBD1	CASSQDTSGGYGYTF	TGCGCCAGCAGCCAAGATACGTCAGGGGGCTATGGCTACACCTTC
NA	TRBJ2-7	12	TRBV20-1	NA	CSANFAAYEQYF	TGCAGTGCTAATTTTGCGGCCTACGAGCAGTACTTC
few	TRBJ1-1	15	TRBV7-9	TRBD1	CASSARQGRNTEAFF	TGTGCCAGCAGCGCCCGACAGGGCAGGAACACTGAAGCTTTCTTT
few	TRBJ1-1	16	TRBV27	TRBD1	CASSLSLGAGGTEAFF	TGTGCCAGCAGTTTATCGCTTGGCGCAGGGGGCACTGAAGCTTTCTTT
NA	TRBJ1-2	13	TRBV29-1	NA	CSVVPTTNYGYTF	TGCAGCGTTGTGCCGACGACTAACTATGGCTACACCTTC
NA	TRBJ2-7	14	TRBV6-2/TRBV6-3	NA	CASNRAGADYEQYF	TGTGCCAGCAATAGGGCTGGAGCGGACTACGAGCAGTACTTC
NA	TRBJ2-2	15	TRBV28	TRBD1	CASRTGTGFLGELFF	TGTGCCAGCAGAACCGGGACAGGGTTTTTGGGGGAGCTGTTTTTT
few	TRBJ2-5	17	TRBV14	TRBD2	CASSQGLAGGPRETQYF	TGTGCCAGCAGCCAAGGACTAGCGGGAGGGCCGAGAGAGACCCAGTACTTC
NA	TRBJ2-5	17	TRBV9	TRBD2	CASSVVGTSGSAETQYF	TGTGCCAGCAGCGTAGTAGGGACTAGCGGATCGGCAGAGACCCAGTACTTC
few	TRBJ2-7	14	TRBV20-1	TRBD1	CSAKGAFESYEQYF	TGCAGTGCCAAGGGGGCTTTTGAGTCCTACGAGCAGTACTTC
NA	TRBJ2-3	17	TRBV18	NA	CASSPRTTSSGTDTQYF	TGTGCCAGCTCACCACGGACTACCTCTAGCGGCACAGATACGCAGTATTTT
many	TRBJ1-2	14	TRBV6-6	TRBD1	CASSYDRGYGGYTF	TGTGCCAGCAGTTACGACAGGGGGTATGGCGGCTACACCTTC
NA	TRBJ2-1	17	TRBV7-9	NA	CASSPMPDTVRYNEQFF	TGTGCCAGCAGCCCCATGCCCGACACTGTTAGGTACAATGAGCAGTTCTTC
few	TRBJ2-2	15	TRBV2	NA	CASSADRSDTGELFF	TGTGCCAGCAGTGCAGACAGGAGTGACACCGGGGAGCTGTTTTTT
NA	TRBJ2-7	15	TRBV7-3	NA	CASSPRGAPTYGQYF	TGTGCCAGCAGCCCCCGGGGGGCTCCGACGTACGGGCAGTACTTC
NA	TRBJ1-1	13	TRBV27	NA	CATRGAMNTEAFF	TGTGCCACCCGGGGGGCGATGAATACTGAAGCTTTCTTT
NA	TRBJ2-7	14	TRBV6-6	NA	CASSYDSPGYEQYF	TGTGCCAGCAGTTATGACAGCCCCGGCTACGAGCAGTACTTC
NA	TRBJ2-1	13	TRBV4-1	TRBD1	CASSQTPTGEQFF	TGCGCCAGCAGCCAGACTCCGACAGGGGAGCAGTTCTTC
NA	TRBJ1-2	14	TRBV2	NA	CASSEAPAAYGYTF	TGTGCCAGCAGTGAAGCTCCGGCGGCCTATGGCTACACCTTC
many	TRBJ2-2	14	TRBV6-5	TRBD1	CASWGQANTGELFF	TGTGCCAGCTGGGGACAGGCGAACACCGGGGAGCTGTTTTTT
NA	TRBJ2-2	12	TRBV28	NA	CASATSTGELFF	TGTGCCAGCGCAACAAGCACCGGGGAGCTGTTTTTT
few	TRBJ2-1	14	TRBV29-1	TRBD2	CSVRTSGRYNEQFF	TGCAGCGTAAGGACTAGCGGGCGGTACAATGAGCAGTTCTTC
few	TRBJ1-1	15	TRBV7-9	NA	CASSLLGGLRGEAFF	TGTGCCAGCAGCTTACTCGGGGGGCTAAGGGGTGAAGCTTTCTTT
NA	TRBJ2-7	16	TRBV5-1	TRBD1	CASSSMDRGRAYEQYF	TGCGCCAGCAGCTCGATGGACAGGGGGCGAGCCTACGAGCAGTACTTC